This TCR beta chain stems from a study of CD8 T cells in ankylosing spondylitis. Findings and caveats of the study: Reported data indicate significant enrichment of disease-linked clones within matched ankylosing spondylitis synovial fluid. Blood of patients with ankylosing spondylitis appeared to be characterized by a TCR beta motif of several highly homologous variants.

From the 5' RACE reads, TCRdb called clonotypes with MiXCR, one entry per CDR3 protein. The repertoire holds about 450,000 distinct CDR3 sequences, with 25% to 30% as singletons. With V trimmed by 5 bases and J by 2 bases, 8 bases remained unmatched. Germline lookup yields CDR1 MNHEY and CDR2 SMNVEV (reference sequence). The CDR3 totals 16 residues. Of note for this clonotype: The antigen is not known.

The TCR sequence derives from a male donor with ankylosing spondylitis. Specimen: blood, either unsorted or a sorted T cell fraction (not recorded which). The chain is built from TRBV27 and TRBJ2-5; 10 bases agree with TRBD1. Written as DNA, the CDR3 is TGTGCCAGCAGTATCACCCCGGACAGGGGGCAAGAGACCCAGTACTTC. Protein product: CASSITPDRGQETQYF.